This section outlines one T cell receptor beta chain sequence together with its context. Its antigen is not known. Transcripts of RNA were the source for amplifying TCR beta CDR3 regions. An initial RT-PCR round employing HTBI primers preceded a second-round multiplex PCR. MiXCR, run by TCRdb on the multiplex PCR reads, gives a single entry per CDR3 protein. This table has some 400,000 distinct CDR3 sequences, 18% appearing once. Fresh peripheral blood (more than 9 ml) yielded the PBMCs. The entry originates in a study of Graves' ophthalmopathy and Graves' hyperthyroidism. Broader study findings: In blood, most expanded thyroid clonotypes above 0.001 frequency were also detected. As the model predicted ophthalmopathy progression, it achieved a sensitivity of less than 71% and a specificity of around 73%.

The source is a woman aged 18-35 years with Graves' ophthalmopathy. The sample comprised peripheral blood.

The CDR3 nucleotides read TGTGCCAGCAGCTTAGAGGGTCGAGCGGGGGGCCCCGCGCAGTATTTT. Translation: CASSLEGRAGGPAQYF. The V call is TRBV11-2, the J call TRBJ2-3, with TRBD2 identical over 9 bases. V lost 0 bases, J lost 10 bases, and 11 bases stayed unmatched. CDR1 and CDR2 from the germline V gene are SGHAT and FQNNGV. CDR3 length: 16 residues.